What follows are 32 T cell receptor beta chains derived from one specimen sequenced in a study of PD-1 blockade in classical Hodgkin lymphoma. Stated time point: newly diagnosed, previously untreated cHL patient sample. With magnetic negative selection, CD4+ T cells were purified from PBMCs that had been thawed. TCRdb's table, derived via immunoSEQ multiplex PCR, lists solely in-frame clones and lacks some. The table lists about 23,000 clones, 90% of them singletons, with about 0.41% in the top ten. The specimen was CD4+ T cells from blood. These receptors were collected from a human donor with classical Hodgkin lymphoma.

The J gene is TRBJ1-1, the V gene TRBV19; no clear D. The V gene's germline CDR1 is LNHDA and CDR2 SQIVND (reference sequence). The CDR3 totals 14 residues. Trimming cost V 0 bases and J 4 bases, with 9 bases left between them. The chain's CDR3 is CASSIDPVGTEAFF. The CDR3 coding sequence is TGTGCCAGTAGTATAGATCCCGTAGGCACTGAAGCTTTCTTT.

This clone was counted a single time. V and J are TRBV5-1 and TRBJ2-1; no clear D gene. Trimming stripped 0 bases from V and 4 bases from J, with 8 bases between. CDR3 length: 14 residues. Looked up from germline, CDR1 is SGHRS and CDR2 is YFSETQ. CDR3 sequence: CASSLADTYNEQFF. The CDR3 DNA reads as TGCGCCAGCAGCTTGGCGGATACTTACAATGAGCAGTTCTTC.

V and J are TRBV5-3 and TRBJ2-7; 8 bases align to TRBD1. TRBV5-3 is annotated as an ORF whose role is uncertain. The CDR3 sequence is 14 residues long. Trimming cost V 2 bases and J 3 bases; bases outside gene matches: 4. This CDR3 is CARSFRGPFYEQYF. CDR3 nucleotide sequence: TGTGCCAGAAGCTTCAGGGGGCCCTTCTACGAGCAGTACTTC.

This clone appeared a single time. This chain links TRBV9 with TRBJ1-1; tentatively, D is TRBD1 (6 bases). V lost 2 bases to trimming and J lost 5 bases, with 10 bases between them. Germline loops: CDR1 SGDLS, CDR2 YYNGEE. This CDR3 is built from 13 residues. The CDR3 DNA reads as TGTGCCAGCAGCGTGGCAGGGGCTACTGAAGCTTTCTTT. Protein: CASSVAGATEAFF.

The J gene is TRBJ2-3, the V gene TRBV27, with TRBD1 matching over 8 bases. Germline CDR1 is MNHEY and CDR2 is SMNVEV (reference sequence). This CDR3 spans 16 amino acids. The ends lost 0 bases at V and 6 bases at J; junction bases unmatched: 8. The CDR3 DNA is TGTGCCAGCAGTTTATCGACGGCAGGGGGCGAGGATACGCAGTATTTT. Its translation: CASSLSTAGGEDTQYF.

The J gene is TRBJ2-1, the V gene TRBV21-1; TRBD1 is the table's D call, not checked against the DNA. TRBV21-1 counts as a pseudogene. The CDR3 is 16 residues long. The CDR3 sequence: CASSKRGDRGYNEQFF. The DNA of the CDR3 is TGTGCCAGCAGCAAAAGGGGGGACAGGGGATACAATGAGCAGTTCTTC.

The count of this clone is one. The rearrangement uses TRBV4-2 and TRBJ2-1, with D possibly being TRBD1 or TRBD2 (5 bases each). The length of the CDR3 is 18 residues. Trimming pared 5 bases from V and 0 bases from J, leaving 20 bases between. Per the germline V gene, CDR1 is LGHNA and CDR2 is YNFKEQ. CDR3 sequence reads: CASSLQSRVGGSYNEQFF. The DNA of the CDR3 is TGTGCCAGCAGCTTGCAGTCGAGGGTTGGGGGCTCCTACAATGAGCAGTTCTTC.

V and J are TRBV6-5 and TRBJ1-2, with 7 nucleotides matching TRBD1. Germline CDR1 MNHEY, CDR2 SVGAGI. This CDR3 contains 16 residues. With V trimmed by 4 bases and J by 3 bases, 11 bases remained unmatched. The CDR3 spells CASSLKPLTGHYGYTF. The DNA for the CDR3 is TGTGCCAGCAGTTTAAAACCCTTGACAGGGCACTATGGCTACACCTTC.

This chain joins TRBV6-5 and TRBJ2-7; a possible D gene is TRBD2 (5 bases). V lost 4 bases and J lost 2, with 15 bases in between. The CDR3 runs to 15 residues. The V gene's germline CDR1 is MNHEY and CDR2 SVGAGI. CDR3 residues: CASSSTSPGTYEQYF. In DNA, the CDR3 is TGTGCCAGCAGTTCCACATCCCCGGGGACCTACGAGCAGTACTTC.

The CDR3 DNA is TGTGCCAGCAGTGATTCGGGAAAACCTAATGAAAAACTGTTTTTT. As protein: CASSDSGKPNEKLFF. The V and J genes are TRBV6-1 and TRBJ1-4; D gene uncertain. CDR3 length: 15 amino acids. Germline CDR1 is MNHNS and CDR2 is SASEGT. The V end lost 3 bases, the J end lost 3 bases, and 11 bases lay between the germline ends.

This clone was observed once. The V gene is TRBV18, the J gene TRBJ2-6; 7 bases align to TRBD1. The germline V gene has CDR1 KGHSH and CDR2 LQKENI. J was trimmed by 0 bases and V by 4 bases; bases with no gene match: 12. The CDR3 runs 19 residues. CDR3 nucleotides: TGTGCCAGCTCACTAGGGTCCGGGACAGAAGTCTCTGGGGCCAACGTCCTGACTTTC. Translating gives CASSLGSGTEVSGANVLTF.

The count of this clone is one. J is TRBJ2-5 and V is TRBV28; weak D call: TRBD1 (6 bases). V was cut by 5 bases and J by 9 bases, with 10 bases left in between. Per the germline V gene, CDR1 is MDHEN and CDR2 is SYDVKM. This CDR3 region has 11 residues. The CDR3 reads CASSLQGPQYF. The DNA for the CDR3 is TGTGCCAGCAGTCTACAGGGCCCCCAGTACTTC.

The chain uses TRBV4-2 and TRBJ1-2; the match to TRBD1 covers 9 bases. The V and J ends lost 3 bases and 4 bases, in that order; junction bases with no gene match: 9. Germline V CDR1 and CDR2: LGHNA, YNFKEQ. The CDR3 covers 16 residues. CDR3 coding DNA: TGTGCCAGCAGCCACGCTGTTGGACAGGGGACCTATGGCTACACCTTC. This translates into CASSHAVGQGTYGYTF.

Only one count was recorded for this clone. The V and J genes are TRBV28 and TRBJ1-5, with D possibly being TRBD1 (6 bases). V lost 6 bases and J 5 bases, leaving 17 bases between the germline ends. This CDR3 has 15 residues. Germline loops: CDR1 MDHEN, CDR2 SYDVKM. CDR3 coding DNA: TGTGCCAGCAGCCGCCGGGGGGCATCGGATCAGCCCCAGCATTTT. This translates into CASSRRGASDQPQHF.

The chain combines TRBV5-1 with TRBJ2-4; D remains ambiguous. Germline CDR1 and CDR2: SGHRS and YFSETQ. CDR3 size: 13 residues. V lost 0 bases to trimming and J lost 5 bases, with 6 bases between them. CDR3 amino acids: CASSLVRENIQYF. The CDR3 coding sequence is TGCGCCAGCAGCTTGGTACGGGAAAACATTCAGTACTTC.

The chain employs TRBV7-6 and TRBJ2-3; 9 bases fit TRBD2. V dropped 5 bases and J dropped 7; count of bases not matched to a gene: 10. The CDR3 extends over 15 amino acids. Per the germline V gene, CDR1 is SGHVS and CDR2 is FNYEAQ. The CDR3 bases are TGTGCCAGCAGCCAGCCAGCGGGGGGCCCAAATACGCAGTATTTT. Protein sequence: CASSQPAGGPNTQYF.

The chain joins TRBV5-1 to TRBJ2-3; unclear D gene. The CDR3 totals 12 residues. Per germline, CDR1 SGHRS and CDR2 YFSETQ. The V gene lost 5 bases and the J gene lost 2 bases, with 6 bases spanning the gap. This chain's CDR3 is CASSRDTDTQYF. CDR3 coding DNA: TGCGCCAGCAGTCGCGACACAGATACGCAGTATTTT. Together with reference TRBV5-1 and TRBJ2-3, the CDR3 gives the full variable domain: KAGVTQTPRYLIKTRGQQVTLSCSPISGHRSVSWYQQTPGQGLQFLFEYFSETQRNKGNFPGRFSGRQFSNSRSEMNVSTLELGDSALYLCASSRDTDTQYFGPGTRLTVL.

V and J are TRBV7-2 and TRBJ1-6; D is perhaps TRBD1 (5 bases). This CDR3 is 14 amino acids long. Germline V gene sequence: CDR1 SGHTA, CDR2 FQGNSA. V was clipped by 2 bases and J by 10 bases, with 12 bases between them. The CDR3 DNA is TGTGCCAGCAGCTTACAGGGAAGAGGGTCACCCCTCCACTTT. The encoded protein is CASSLQGRGSPLHF.

The chain carries TRBV6-1 and TRBJ1-1; 9 bases map to TRBD1. Trimming cost V 4 bases and J 5 bases; bases outside gene matches: 5. Germline-derived CDR1 and CDR2 are MNHNS and SASEGT. The CDR3 contains 14 residues. CDR3 coding DNA: TGTGCCAGCAGTGCCCACAGGGGGCAGACTGAAGCTTTCTTT. It yields the protein CASSAHRGQTEAFF.

This clone was seen once. V gene TRBV6-1 combines with J gene TRBJ1-4; TRBD1 matches at 7 bases. Trimming took 6 bases from V and 8 from J; bases not matched to a gene: 6. Germline CDR1 MNHNS, CDR2 SASEGT. CDR3 length: 13 residues. The CDR3 is CASRVQGIEKLFF. CDR3 nucleotide sequence: TGTGCCAGCAGAGTACAGGGGATCGAAAAACTGTTTTTT.

V is TRBV6-5 and J is TRBJ1-1; TRBD1 matches 7 bases. Germline values: CDR1 MNHEY, CDR2 SVGAGI. V was pared by 1 base and J by 4 bases, with 3 bases of the junction left unmatched. This CDR3 contains 14 residues. CDR3 region: CASSYFSGGTEAFF. CDR3 DNA sequence: TGTGCCAGCAGTTACTTTTCAGGGGGCACTGAAGCTTTCTTT.

This clone was observed a handful of times. The rearrangement uses TRBV29-1 and TRBJ1-2; D ambiguous. The germline V gene has CDR1 SQVTM and CDR2 ANQGSEA. The germline V and J ends were trimmed by 6 bases and 7 bases, with 12 bases remaining between them. The CDR3 is 11 residues long. The chain's CDR3 is CSVSYLGGYTF. As DNA, the CDR3 is TGCAGCGTAAGCTATCTGGGTGGCTACACCTTC.

J is TRBJ1-1 and V is TRBV6-5, with D unclear. V lost 1 base and J lost 1, with 7 bases in between. This CDR3 spans 14 amino acids. Germline V gene lookup returns CDR1 MNHEY and CDR2 SVGAGI. DNA of the CDR3: TGTGCCAGCAGTTACTTAACAGAGAACACTGAAGCTTTCTTT. Amino acids: CASSYLTENTEAFF.

This clone has a single count. The genes are TRBV30 and TRBJ1-2; unclear D gene. The V gene's germline CDR1 is GTSNPN and CDR2 SVGIG (reference sequence). The CDR3 has 13 residues. The V end was cut by 0 bases, the J end by 4 bases, with 9 bases between. In DNA form, the CDR3 reads TGTGCCTGGAGTGTACGGGAGATCTATGGCTACACCTTC. Translated: CAWSVREIYGYTF. Supplemented by reference TRBV30 and TRBJ1-2, the full variable domain reads SQTIHQWPATLVQPVGSPLSLECTVEGTSNPNLYWYRQAAGRGLQLLFYSVGIGQISSEVPQNLSASRPQDRQFILSSKKLLLSDSGFYLCAWSVREIYGYTFGSGTRLTVV.

This clone has just a few counts. The V gene is TRBV11-1, the J gene TRBJ2-7; 8 nucleotides agree with TRBD1. The germline CDR1 and CDR2 sequences are SGHAT and FQDESV (reference sequence). J was trimmed by 5 bases and V by 4 bases; bases with no gene match: 4. The CDR3 is 13 amino acids. The CDR3: CASSSDRGNEQYF. The DNA for the CDR3 is TGTGCCAGCAGCTCTGACAGGGGTAACGAGCAGTACTTC.

V is TRBV5-1 and J is TRBJ2-7, with 7 bases identical to TRBD1. CDR1 and CDR2 from the germline V gene are SGHRS and YFSETQ. Losses at the gene ends were 4 bases for V and 3 bases for J; bases not matched to a gene: 7. CDR3 length: 14 amino acids. DNA for the CDR3: TGCGCCAGCAGCCTGGACAGGTCTGTCTACGAGCAGTACTTC. This translates into CASSLDRSVYEQYF.

This clone was counted once. This sequence joins TRBV27 and TRBJ2-3; 8 nucleotides match TRBD1. This CDR3 contains 16 residues. Germline CDR1 and CDR2: MNHEY and SMNVEV (reference sequence). Trimming cost V 1 base and J 6 bases; bases outside gene matches: 9. CDR3 residues: CASSLFYGTGADTQYF. Written as DNA, the CDR3 is TGTGCCAGCAGTTTATTTTACGGGACAGGTGCCGATACGCAGTATTTT.

The chain carries TRBV6-6 and TRBJ1-2; D is unresolved. V was trimmed by 8 bases and J by 4 bases, leaving 14 bases between them. Germline V gives CDR1 MNHNY, CDR2 SVGAGI (reference sequence). The CDR3 sequence is 13 residues long. The CDR3 sequence is CASGRLGVYGYTF. The CDR3 DNA sequence: TGTGCCAGCGGACGACTGGGAGTCTATGGCTACACCTTC.

This rearrangement joins TRBV6-5 to TRBJ1-5, with D unresolved. CDR1 is MNHEY and CDR2 is SVGAGI in the germline V gene. CDR3 length: 13 amino acids. Trimming cost V 2 bases and J 2 bases, with 4 bases left between them. The CDR3 reads CASSYQRNQPQHF. As DNA, the CDR3 is TGTGCCAGCAGTTACCAGCGCAATCAGCCCCAGCATTTT.

The chain uses TRBV7-9 and TRBJ1-4, with D maybe TRBD1 (5 bases). The length of the CDR3 is 15 residues. CDR1 is SEHNR and CDR2 is FQNEAQ in the germline V gene (reference sequence). V was cut by 2 bases and J by 8 bases, with 15 bases left in between. DNA of the CDR3: TGTGCCAGCAGCTTATCGGGGAGGCAGGGAGAAAAACTGTTTTTT. Encoded protein: CASSLSGRQGEKLFF.

This clone showed up just once. The chain has TRBV7-2 and TRBJ2-7; D possibly corresponds to TRBD2 (7 bases). The CDR3 loop spans 15 amino acids. The germline CDR1 and CDR2 sequences are SGHTA and FQGNSA. The germline V and J ends were trimmed by 3 bases and 3 bases, with 15 bases remaining between them. The CDR3 protein is CASSFRGAQHYEQYF. The CDR3 bases are TGTGCCAGCAGCTTCCGGGGGGCCCAGCACTACGAGCAGTACTTC.

The chain is built from TRBV5-1 and TRBJ1-1; 9 bases are a match to TRBD1. The V gene end was trimmed by 6 bases and the J gene end by 6 bases; junction bases not matched to a gene: 6. This CDR3 spans 13 amino acids. CDR1 and CDR2 (germline): SGHRS, YFSETQ. The CDR3 region is CASIGTGRAEAFF. In DNA form, the CDR3 reads TGCGCCAGCATCGGGACAGGGCGTGCTGAAGCTTTCTTT.